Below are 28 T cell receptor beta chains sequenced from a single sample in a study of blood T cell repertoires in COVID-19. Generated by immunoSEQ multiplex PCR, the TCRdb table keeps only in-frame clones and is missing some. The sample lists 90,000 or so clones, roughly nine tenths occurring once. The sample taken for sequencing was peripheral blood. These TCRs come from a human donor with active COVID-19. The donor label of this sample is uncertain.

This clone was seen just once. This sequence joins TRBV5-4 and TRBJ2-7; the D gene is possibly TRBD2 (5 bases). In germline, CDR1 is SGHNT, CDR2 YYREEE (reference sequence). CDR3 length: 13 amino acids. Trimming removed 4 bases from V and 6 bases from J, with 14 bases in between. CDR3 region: CASSQDRGLEQYF. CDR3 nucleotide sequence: TGTGCCAGCAGCCAAGATCGTGGACTCGAGCAGTACTTC.

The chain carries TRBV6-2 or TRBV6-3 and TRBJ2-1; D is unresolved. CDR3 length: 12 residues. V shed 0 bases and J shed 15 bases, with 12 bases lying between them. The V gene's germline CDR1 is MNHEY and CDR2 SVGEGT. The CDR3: CASSYSGPVMFF. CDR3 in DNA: TGTGCCAGCAGTTACTCGGGCCCAGTCATGTTCTTC.

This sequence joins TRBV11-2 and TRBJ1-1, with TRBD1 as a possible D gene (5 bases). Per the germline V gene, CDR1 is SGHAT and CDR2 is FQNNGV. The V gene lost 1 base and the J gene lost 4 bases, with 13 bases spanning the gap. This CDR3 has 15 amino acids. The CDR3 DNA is TGTGCCAGCAGCTTAGGGGTTTTGGGACTCACTGAAGCTTTCTTT. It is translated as CASSLGVLGLTEAFF.

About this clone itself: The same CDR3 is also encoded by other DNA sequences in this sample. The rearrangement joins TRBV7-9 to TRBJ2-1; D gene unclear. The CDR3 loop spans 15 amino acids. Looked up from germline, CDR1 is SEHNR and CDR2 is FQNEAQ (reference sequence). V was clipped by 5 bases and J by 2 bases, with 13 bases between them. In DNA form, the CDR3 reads TGTGCCAGCAGCGGCTCCGGAACAGCCTACAATGAGCAGTTCTTC. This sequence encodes CASSGSGTAYNEQFF.

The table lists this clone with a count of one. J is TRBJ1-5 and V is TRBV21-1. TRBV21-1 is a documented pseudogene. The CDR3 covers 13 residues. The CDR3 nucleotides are TGTGCCAGCAGCCCCCCCGGGGATCAGCCCCAGCATTTT. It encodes CASSPPGDQPQHF.

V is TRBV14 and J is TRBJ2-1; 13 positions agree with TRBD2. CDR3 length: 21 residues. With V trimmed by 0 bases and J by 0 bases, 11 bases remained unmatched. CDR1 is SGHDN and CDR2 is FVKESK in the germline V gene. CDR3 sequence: CASSQDEALAGGPSSYNEQFF. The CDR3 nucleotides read TGTGCCAGCAGCCAAGATGAGGCACTAGCGGGGGGGCCAAGCTCCTACAATGAGCAGTTCTTC.

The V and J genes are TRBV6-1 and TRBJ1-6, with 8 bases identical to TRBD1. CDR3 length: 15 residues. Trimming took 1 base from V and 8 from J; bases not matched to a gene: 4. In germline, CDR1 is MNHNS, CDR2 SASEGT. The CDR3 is CASSEGTGHDSPLHF. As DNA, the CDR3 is TGTGCCAGCAGTGAAGGGACAGGGCACGATTCACCCCTCCACTTT.

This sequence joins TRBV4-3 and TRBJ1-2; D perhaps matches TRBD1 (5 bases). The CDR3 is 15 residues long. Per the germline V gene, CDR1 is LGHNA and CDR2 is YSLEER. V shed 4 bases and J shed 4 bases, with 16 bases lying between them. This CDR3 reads CASSREPGGGYGYTF. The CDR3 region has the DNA TGCGCCAGCAGCCGGGAACCGGGGGGAGGCTATGGCTACACCTTC.

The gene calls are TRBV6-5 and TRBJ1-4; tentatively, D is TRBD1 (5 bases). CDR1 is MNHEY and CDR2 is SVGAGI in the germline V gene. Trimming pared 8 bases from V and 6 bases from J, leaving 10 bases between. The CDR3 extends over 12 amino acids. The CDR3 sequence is CASGGVHEKLFF. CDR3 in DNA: TGTGCCAGCGGAGGGGTACATGAAAAACTGTTTTTT.

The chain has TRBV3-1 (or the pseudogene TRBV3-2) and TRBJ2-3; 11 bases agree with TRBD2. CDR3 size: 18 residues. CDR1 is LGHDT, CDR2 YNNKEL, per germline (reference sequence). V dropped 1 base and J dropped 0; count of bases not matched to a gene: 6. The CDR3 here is CASSQVAGGKSSTDTQYF. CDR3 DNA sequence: TGTGCCAGCAGCCAAGTAGCGGGGGGGAAATCTAGCACAGATACGCAGTATTTT.

The CDR3 region is CASSPNWGGPYEQYF. Written as DNA, the CDR3 is TGTGCCAGCAGCCCTAATTGGGGCGGCCCCTACGAGCAGTACTTC. This chain links TRBV11-2 with TRBJ2-7; D possibly corresponds to TRBD1 (5 bases). The CDR3 has 15 residues. The V end lost 5 bases, the J end lost 2 bases, and 16 bases lay between the germline ends. Per germline, CDR1 SGHAT and CDR2 FQNNGV.

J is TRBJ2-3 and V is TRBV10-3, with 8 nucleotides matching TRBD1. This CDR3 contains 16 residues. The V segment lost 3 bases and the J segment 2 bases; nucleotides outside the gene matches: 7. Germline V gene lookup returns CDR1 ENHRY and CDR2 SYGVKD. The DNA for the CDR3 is TGTGCCATCAGTGAATACCTGGGACAGGACACAGATACGCAGTATTTT. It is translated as CAISEYLGQDTDTQYF.

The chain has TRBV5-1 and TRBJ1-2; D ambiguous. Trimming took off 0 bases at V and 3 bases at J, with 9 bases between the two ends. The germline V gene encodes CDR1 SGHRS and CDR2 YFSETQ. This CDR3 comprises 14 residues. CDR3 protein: CASSLGWGDYGYTF. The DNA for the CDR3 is TGCGCCAGCAGCTTGGGGTGGGGAGACTATGGCTACACCTTC.

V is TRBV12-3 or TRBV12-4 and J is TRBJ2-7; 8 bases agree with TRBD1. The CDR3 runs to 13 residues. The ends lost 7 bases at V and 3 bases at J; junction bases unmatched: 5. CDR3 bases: TGTGCCAGCACCACAGGGGGAGACTACGAGCAGTACTTC. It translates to CASTTGGDYEQYF.

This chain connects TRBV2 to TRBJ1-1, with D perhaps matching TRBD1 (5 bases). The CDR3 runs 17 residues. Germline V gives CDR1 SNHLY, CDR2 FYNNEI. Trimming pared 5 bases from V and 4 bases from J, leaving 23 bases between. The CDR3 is CASSPMLFGGGATEAFF. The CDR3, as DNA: TGTGCCAGCAGTCCTATGCTCTTCGGAGGAGGGGCCACTGAAGCTTTCTTT. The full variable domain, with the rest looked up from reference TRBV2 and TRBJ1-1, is EPEVTQTPSHQVTQMGQEVILRCVPISNHLYFYWYRQILGQKVEFLVSFYNNEISEKSEIFDDQFSVERPDGSNFTLKIRSTKLEDSAMYFCASSPMLFGGGATEAFFGQGTRLTVV.

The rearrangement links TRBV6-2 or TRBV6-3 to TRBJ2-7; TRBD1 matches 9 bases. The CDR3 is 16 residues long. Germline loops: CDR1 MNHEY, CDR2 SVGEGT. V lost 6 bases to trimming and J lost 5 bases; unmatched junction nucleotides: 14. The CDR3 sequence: CASSPKVGQGVHEQYF. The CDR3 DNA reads TGTGCCAGCAGCCCAAAAGTGGGACAGGGAGTCCACGAGCAGTACTTC.

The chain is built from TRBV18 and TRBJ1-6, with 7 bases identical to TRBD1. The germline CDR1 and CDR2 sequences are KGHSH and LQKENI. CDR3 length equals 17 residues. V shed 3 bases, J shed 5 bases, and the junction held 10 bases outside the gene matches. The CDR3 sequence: CASSPYRGSGHNSPLHF. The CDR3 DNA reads TGTGCCAGCTCACCGTACAGGGGAAGCGGCCATAATTCACCCCTCCACTTT.

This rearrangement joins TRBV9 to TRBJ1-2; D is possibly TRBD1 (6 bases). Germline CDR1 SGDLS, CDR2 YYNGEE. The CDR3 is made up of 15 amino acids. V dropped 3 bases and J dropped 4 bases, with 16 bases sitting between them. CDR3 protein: CASSARQAFSYGYTF. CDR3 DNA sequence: TGTGCCAGCAGCGCCCGACAGGCCTTTAGCTATGGCTACACCTTC.

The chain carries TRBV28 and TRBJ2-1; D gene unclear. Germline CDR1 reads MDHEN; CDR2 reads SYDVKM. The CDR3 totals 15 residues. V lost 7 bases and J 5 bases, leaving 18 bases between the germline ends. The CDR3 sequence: CASNIDQRLNNEQFF. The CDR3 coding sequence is TGTGCCAGCAATATCGACCAGCGCCTTAACAATGAGCAGTTCTTC.

This CDR3 is CASSDRVDSPLHF. The CDR3, as DNA: TGTGCCAGCAGTGACAGGGTGGACTCACCCCTCCACTTT. The J gene is TRBJ1-6, the V gene TRBV6-1, with a possible D match to TRBD1 (5 bases). Germline-derived CDR1 and CDR2 are MNHNS and SASEGT. CDR3 length: 13 residues. Trimming removed 3 bases from V and 10 bases from J, with 10 bases in between.

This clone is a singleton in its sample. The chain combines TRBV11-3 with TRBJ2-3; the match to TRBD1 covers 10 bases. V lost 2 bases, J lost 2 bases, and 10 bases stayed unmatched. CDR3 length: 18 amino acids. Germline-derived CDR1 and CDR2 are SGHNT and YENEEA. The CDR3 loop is CASSLSGTGESFTDTQYF. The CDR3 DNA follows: TGTGCCAGCAGCTTATCCGGGACAGGGGAGAGTTTCACAGATACGCAGTATTTT.

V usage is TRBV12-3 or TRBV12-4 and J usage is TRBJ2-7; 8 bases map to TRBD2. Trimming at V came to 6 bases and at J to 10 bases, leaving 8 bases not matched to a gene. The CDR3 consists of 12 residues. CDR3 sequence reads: CASRSGGDPQYF. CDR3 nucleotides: TGTGCCAGCAGGAGCGGGGGAGACCCACAGTACTTC.

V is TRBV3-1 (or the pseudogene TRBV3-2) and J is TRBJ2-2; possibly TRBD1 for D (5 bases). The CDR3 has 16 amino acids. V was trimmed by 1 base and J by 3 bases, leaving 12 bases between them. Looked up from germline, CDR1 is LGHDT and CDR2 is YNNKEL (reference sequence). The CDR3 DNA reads TGTGCCAGCAGCCAAGCAGCAGGGTGGGACACCGGGGAGCTGTTTTTT. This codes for CASSQAAGWDTGELFF.

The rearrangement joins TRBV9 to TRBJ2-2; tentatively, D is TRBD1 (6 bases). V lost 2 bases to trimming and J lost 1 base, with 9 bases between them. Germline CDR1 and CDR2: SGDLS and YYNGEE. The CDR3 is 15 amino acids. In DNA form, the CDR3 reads TGTGCCAGCAGCGTCACGGACAGGAACACCGGGGAGCTGTTTTTT. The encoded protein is CASSVTDRNTGELFF.

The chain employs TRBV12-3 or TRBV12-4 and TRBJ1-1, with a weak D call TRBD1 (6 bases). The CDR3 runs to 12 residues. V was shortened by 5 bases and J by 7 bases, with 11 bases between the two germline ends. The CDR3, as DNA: TGTGCCAGCAGTCTCGGACAGCTTGAAGCTTTCTTT. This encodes CASSLGQLEAFF.

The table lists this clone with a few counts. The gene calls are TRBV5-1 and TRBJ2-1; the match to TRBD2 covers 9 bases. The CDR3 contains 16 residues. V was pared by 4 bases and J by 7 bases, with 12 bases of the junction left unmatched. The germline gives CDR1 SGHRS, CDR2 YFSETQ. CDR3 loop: CASSPLAGPVENEQFF. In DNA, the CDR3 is TGCGCCAGCAGCCCCCTAGCGGGGCCCGTAGAAAATGAGCAGTTCTTC.

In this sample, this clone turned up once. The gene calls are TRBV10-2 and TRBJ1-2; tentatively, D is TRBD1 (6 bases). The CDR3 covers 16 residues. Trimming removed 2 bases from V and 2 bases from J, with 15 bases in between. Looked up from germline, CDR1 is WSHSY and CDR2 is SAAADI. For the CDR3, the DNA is TGCGCCAGCAGTGAGGGATGGGACACCGTGAACTATGGCTACACCTTC. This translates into CASSEGWDTVNYGYTF.

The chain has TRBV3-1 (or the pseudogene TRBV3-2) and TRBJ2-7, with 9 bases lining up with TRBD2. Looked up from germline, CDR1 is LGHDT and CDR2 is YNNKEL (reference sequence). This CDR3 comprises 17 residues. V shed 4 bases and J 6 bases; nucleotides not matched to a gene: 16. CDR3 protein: CASSPSGGAGGTAEQYF. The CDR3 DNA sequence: TGTGCCAGCAGCCCATCCGGGGGAGCGGGGGGAACCGCCGAGCAGTACTTC.